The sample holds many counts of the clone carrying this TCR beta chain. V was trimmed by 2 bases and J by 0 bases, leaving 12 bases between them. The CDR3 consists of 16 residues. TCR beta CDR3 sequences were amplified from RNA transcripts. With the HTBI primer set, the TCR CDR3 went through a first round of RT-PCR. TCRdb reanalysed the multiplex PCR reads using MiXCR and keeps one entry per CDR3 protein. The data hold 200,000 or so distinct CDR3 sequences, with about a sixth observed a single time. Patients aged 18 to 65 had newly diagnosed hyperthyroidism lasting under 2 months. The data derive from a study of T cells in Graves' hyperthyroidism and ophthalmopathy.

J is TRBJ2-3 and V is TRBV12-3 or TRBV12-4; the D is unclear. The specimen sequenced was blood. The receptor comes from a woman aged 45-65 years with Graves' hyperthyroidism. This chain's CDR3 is CASSLSFGPSTDTQYF. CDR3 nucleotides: TGTGCCAGCAGTTTATCATTCGGGCCGAGCACAGATACGCAGTATTTT.